This T cell receptor (beta chain) was identified during a study of blood T cell repertoires in COVID-19. Per germline, CDR1 LNHDA and CDR2 SQIVND (reference sequence). CDR3 length: 15 amino acids. Trimming cost V 0 bases and J 5 bases, with 13 bases left between them. Produced via immunoSEQ multiplex PCR; TCRdb's table is partial and in-frame only. Of about 120,000 clones in the sample, about nine tenths were seen once. The origin of this receptor is a human donor in a cohort sampled during active COVID-19. The sample was peripheral blood. The chain is built from TRBV19 and TRBJ1-1; perhaps TRBD1 as D (6 bases). The CDR3 DNA is TGTGCCAGTAGTATAGATGGCGGGGGGCAAACTGAAGCTTTCTTT. Translation: CASSIDGGGQTEAFF.